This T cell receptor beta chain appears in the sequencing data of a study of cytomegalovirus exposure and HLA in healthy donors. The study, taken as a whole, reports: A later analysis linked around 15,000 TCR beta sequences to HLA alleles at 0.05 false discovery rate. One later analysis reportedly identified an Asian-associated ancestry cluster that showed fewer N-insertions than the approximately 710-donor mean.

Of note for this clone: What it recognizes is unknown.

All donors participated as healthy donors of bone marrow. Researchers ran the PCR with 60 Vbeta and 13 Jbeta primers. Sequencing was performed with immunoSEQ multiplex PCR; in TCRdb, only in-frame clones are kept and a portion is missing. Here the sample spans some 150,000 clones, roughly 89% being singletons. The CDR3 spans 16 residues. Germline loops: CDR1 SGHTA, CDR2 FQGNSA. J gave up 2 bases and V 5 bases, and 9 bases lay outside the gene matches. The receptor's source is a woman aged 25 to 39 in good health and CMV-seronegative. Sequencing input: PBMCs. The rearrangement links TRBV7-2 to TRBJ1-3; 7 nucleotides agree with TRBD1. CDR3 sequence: CASSGQQGLTGNTIYF. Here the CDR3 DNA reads TGTGCCAGCAGCGGGCAACAGGGGTTAACTGGAAACACCATATATTTT.